These 26 T cell receptor beta chains share one sample of origin, sequenced in a study of cytomegalovirus exposure and HLA in healthy donors. The PCR had 60 Vbeta and 13 Jbeta primers. TCRdb keeps only in-frame clones here, not all; method: immunoSEQ multiplex PCR. The table lists around 140,000 clones, approximately 90% of them singletons. The sample was PBMCs. These TCRs come from a woman in her twenties or thirties in good health and CMV-seronegative.

The chain has TRBV4-1 and TRBJ2-3, with a tentative D call TRBD1 (5 bases). The CDR3 is 13 residues long. V was shortened by 3 bases and J by 3 bases, with 7 bases between the two germline ends. Germline V gene data show CDR1 as MGHRA and CDR2 as YSYEKL. CDR3 in amino acids: CASSHAGTDTQYF. The CDR3 DNA follows: TGCGCCAGCAGCCATGCAGGGACAGATACGCAGTATTTT.

CDR3 amino acids: CASSQGVARSTDTQYF. The CDR3, as DNA: TGCGCCAGCAGCCAAGGAGTAGCGAGAAGCACAGATACGCAGTATTTT. V usage is TRBV4-1 and J usage is TRBJ2-3; a possible D gene is TRBD2 (5 bases). V was trimmed by 1 base and J by 0 bases, leaving 11 bases between them. Germline CDR1 and CDR2: MGHRA and YSYEKL. This CDR3 contains 16 residues.

This clone was observed once. This rearrangement joins TRBV6-5 to TRBJ1-1; a weak D match, TRBD1 (5 bases). Germline CDR1 MNHEY, CDR2 SVGAGI. V dropped 7 bases and J dropped 3 bases, with 6 bases sitting between them. The CDR3 has 11 amino acids. CDR3 amino acids: CASMGHTEAFF. Here the CDR3 DNA reads TGTGCCAGCATGGGGCACACTGAAGCTTTCTTT.

This clone was observed once. V usage is TRBV4-2 and J usage is TRBJ2-2, with 12 positions matching TRBD2. Germline V CDR1 and CDR2: LGHNA, YNFKEQ. CDR3 length: 18 amino acids. V lost 1 base and J lost 4; bases outside the gene matches: 7. The CDR3 DNA reads TGTGCCAGCAGCCAAGGACTAGCGGGAGTTGGTAGCACCGGGGAGCTGTTTTTT. Its translation is CASSQGLAGVGSTGELFF.

The V call is TRBV6-1, the J call TRBJ2-7; TRBD1 matches 10 bases. Losses at the gene ends were 6 bases for V and 4 bases for J; bases not matched to a gene: 9. This CDR3 has 15 amino acids. Germline lookup yields CDR1 MNHNS and CDR2 SASEGT. CDR3 region: CASSSPGQGSYEQYF. The CDR3 DNA sequence: TGTGCCAGCAGCTCCCCGGGACAGGGGTCGTACGAGCAGTACTTC.

The V gene is TRBV28, the J gene TRBJ2-7; no clear D gene. Germline assignment: CDR1 MDHEN and CDR2 SYDVKM. This CDR3 has 13 residues. With 3 bases removed from V and 7 bases from J, the gap between germline ends came to 13 bases. Written as DNA, the CDR3 is TGTGCCAGCAGTTTCCCCCTCCGAGCTGAGCAGTACTTC. Protein product: CASSFPLRAEQYF.

The chain links TRBV9 to TRBJ1-4; no firm D call. V lost 0 bases and J 10 bases, leaving 16 bases between the germline ends. This CDR3 has 15 residues. The germline CDR1 and CDR2 sequences are SGDLS and YYNGEE. The chain's CDR3 is CASSVDGRPRAKLFF. CDR3 DNA sequence: TGTGCCAGCAGCGTAGATGGGAGGCCTAGGGCAAAACTGTTTTTT.

A single count supports this clone. The V gene is TRBV7-9, the J gene TRBJ1-5; 10 nucleotides line up with TRBD1. The CDR3 length is 16 residues. From germline, CDR1 is SEHNR and CDR2 FQNEAQ (reference sequence). Germline trimming cut 0 bases from V and 3 bases from J; bases unmatched to any gene: 2. This chain's CDR3 is CASSLATGGVNQPQHF. CDR3 DNA sequence: TGTGCCAGCAGCTTAGCGACAGGGGGCGTCAATCAGCCCCAGCATTTT.

The rearrangement joins TRBV4-3 to TRBJ2-4; 8 bases fit TRBD1. This CDR3 has 15 amino acids. V lost 0 bases to trimming and J lost 15 bases; unmatched junction nucleotides: 13. Germline assignment: CDR1 LGHNA and CDR2 YSLEER. CDR3 loop: CASSQEQGTGTGLYF. DNA for the CDR3: TGCGCCAGCAGCCAAGAGCAGGGGACCGGGACAGGCTTGTACTTC.

This chain joins TRBV6-5 and TRBJ1-2; TRBD1 matches 7 bases. J gave up 3 bases and V 7 bases, and 11 bases lay outside the gene matches. The CDR3 is 15 amino acids. The germline V gene has CDR1 MNHEY and CDR2 SVGAGI. The DNA for the CDR3 is TGTGCCAGCACTCGAGACAGGGAAGGGTACTATGGCTACACCTTC. Its protein is CASTRDREGYYGYTF.

This chain connects TRBV6-1 to TRBJ1-2; no reliable D call. Germline V gene sequence: CDR1 MNHNS, CDR2 SASEGT. CDR3 size: 15 residues. V dropped 0 bases and J dropped 2 bases, with 10 bases sitting between them. The CDR3 coding sequence is TGTGCCAGCAGTGAAGCTGGAGCAAGAAACTATGGCTACACCTTC. This translates into CASSEAGARNYGYTF.

The chain is built from TRBV5-1 and TRBJ2-7, with TRBD2 matching over 15 bases. Germline lookup yields CDR1 SGHRS and CDR2 YFSETQ. The CDR3 consists of 17 residues. The V and J ends lost 3 bases and 4 bases, in that order; junction bases with no gene match: 8. The CDR3 spells CASSWGLAGGLPYEQYF. The DNA for the CDR3 is TGCGCCAGCAGCTGGGGACTAGCGGGGGGATTACCTTACGAGCAGTACTTC.

The chain carries TRBV18 and TRBJ1-4; TRBD1 matches 8 bases. This CDR3 comprises 14 residues. Germline-derived CDR1 and CDR2 are KGHSH and LQKENI. V trimming: 6 bases; J trimming: 6 bases; junction bases outside the gene matches: 6. The DNA of the CDR3 is TGTGCCAGCTCTGCAGGGGGCGGTGATGAAAAACTGTTTTTT. Amino acids: CASSAGGGDEKLFF. Filled out from reference TRBV18 and TRBJ1-4, the complete variable domain reads NAGVMQNPRHLVRRRGQEARLRCSPMKGHSHVYWYRQLPEEGLKFMVYLQKENIIDESGMPKERFSAEFPKEGPSILRIQQVVRGDSAAYFCASSAGGGDEKLFFGSGTQLSVL.

This chain uses TRBV4-2 with TRBJ2-1; D not resolved. Trimming cost V 4 bases and J 9 bases, with 7 bases left between them. This CDR3 is 11 amino acids long. The germline V gene has CDR1 LGHNA and CDR2 YNFKEQ. CDR3: CASSLGFEQFF. DNA for the CDR3: TGTGCCAGCAGCCTGGGCTTTGAGCAGTTCTTC.

CDR3 amino acids: CAWSVTFGLADITDTQYF. CDR3 nucleotides: TGTGCCTGGAGCGTAACCTTCGGACTAGCGGACATCACAGATACGCAGTATTTT. The rearrangement links TRBV30 to TRBJ2-3, with TRBD2 matching 10 bases. Trimming took 3 bases from V and 2 from J; bases not matched to a gene: 14. Germline V gene lookup returns CDR1 GTSNPN and CDR2 SVGIG (reference sequence). CDR3 length equals 18 residues.

The chain has TRBV5-8 and TRBJ2-2; TRBD1 matches 9 bases. V gave up 3 bases and J gave up 3 bases; unmatched junction bases: 6. Germline-derived CDR1 and CDR2 are SGHTS and YDEGEE. CDR3 length equals 16 residues. CDR3 region: CASSSGQGSDTGELFF. In DNA, the CDR3 is TGTGCCAGCAGCTCAGGACAGGGGTCAGACACCGGGGAGCTGTTTTTT.

The V call is TRBV7-7, the J call TRBJ2-5; D unclear. Trimming took off 1 base at V and 5 bases at J, with 8 bases between the two ends. Germline V CDR1 and CDR2: SSHAT, FNYEAQ (reference sequence). This CDR3 is built from 13 residues. The DNA for the CDR3 is TGTGCCAGCAGCTTAGGCCCCGGGGAGACCCAGTACTTC. As protein: CASSLGPGETQYF.

This chain uses TRBV30 with TRBJ2-1; 11 positions match TRBD2. The V segment lost 3 bases and the J segment 4 bases; nucleotides outside the gene matches: 5. This CDR3 is built from 15 residues. The germline V gene has CDR1 GTSNPN and CDR2 SVGIG (reference sequence). The CDR3 sequence: CAWRTSGSRYNEQFF. In nucleotides, the CDR3 is TGTGCCTGGAGAACTAGCGGGAGTAGGTACAATGAGCAGTTCTTC.

V and J are TRBV7-2 and TRBJ2-2; 13 nucleotides line up with TRBD2. Germline CDR1 reads SGHTA; CDR2 reads FQGNSA. This CDR3 region has 15 residues. V dropped 5 bases and J dropped 6; count of bases not matched to a gene: 3. CDR3 bases: TGTGCCAGCAGCCGGACTAGCGGGAGTGCCGGGGAGCTGTTTTTT. This encodes CASSRTSGSAGELFF.

The DNA for the CDR3 is TGTGCCTGGGGCCAGGATAACTCTGGGGCCAACGTCCTGACTTTC. Protein: CAWGQDNSGANVLTF. The rearrangement uses TRBV30 and TRBJ2-6; no firm D call. Germline loops: CDR1 GTSNPN, CDR2 SVGIG (reference sequence). V lost 5 bases, J lost 0 bases, and 11 bases lay in between. The CDR3 has 15 residues.

V and J are TRBV28 and TRBJ2-3, with 9 bases identical to TRBD2. Germline V gene data show CDR1 as MDHEN and CDR2 as SYDVKM. Unmatched junction bases numbered 9, after V lost 8 bases and J lost 3 bases. This CDR3 has 15 residues. CDR3 bases: TGTGCCAGCGGGGGACTAGCTTTGAGGACAGATACGCAGTATTTT. The encoded protein is CASGGLALRTDTQYF.

The J gene is TRBJ1-5, the V gene TRBV30; D is possibly TRBD1 (6 bases). This CDR3 is 16 amino acids long. The V gene lost 0 bases and the J gene lost 2 bases, with 14 bases spanning the gap. Germline CDR1 and CDR2: GTSNPN and SVGIG (reference sequence). The CDR3 DNA reads as TGTGCCTGGAGTGTACAAGGACAGAGGGGCAATCAGCCCCAGCATTTT. Protein product: CAWSVQGQRGNQPQHF. Looking up the rest from reference TRBV30 and TRBJ1-5 gives the full variable domain: SQTIHQWPATLVQPVGSPLSLECTVEGTSNPNLYWYRQAAGRGLQLLFYSVGIGQISSEVPQNLSASRPQDRQFILSSKKLLLSDSGFYLCAWSVQGQRGNQPQHFGDGTRLSIL.

This clone was seen just once. The chain links TRBV5-8 to TRBJ2-1; 7 bases fit TRBD2. CDR1 and CDR2 from the germline V gene are SGHTS and YDEGEE. CDR3 length: 15 residues. Trimming cost V 4 bases and J 7 bases; bases outside gene matches: 11. CDR3 amino acids: CASSRGDYPINEQFF. The CDR3 nucleotides read TGTGCCAGCAGCCGTGGGGACTATCCGATTAATGAGCAGTTCTTC.

The table lists this clone with a count of one. No DNA is shown, since the ends of the CDR3 on it are uncertain; the CDR3 is the one TCRdb lists. V usage is TRBV20-1 and J usage is TRBJ2-7; the table's D call, TRBD1, was not checked against the DNA. Germline assignment: CDR1 DFQATT and CDR2 SNEGSKA (reference sequence). Ends included, the CDR3 has 10 residues. The CDR3 loop is CSAVGQGSYF.

The V and J genes are TRBV7-3 and TRBJ2-1; TRBD2 matches 8 bases. The trim removed 5 bases at V and 5 bases at J, leaving 8 bases unmatched. Germline CDR1 SGHTA, CDR2 FQGTGA. The CDR3 totals 15 residues. For the CDR3, the DNA is TGTGCCAGCAGCGAAACGACGGGGGGGCACAATGAGCAGTTCTTC. Translation: CASSETTGGHNEQFF.

This clone was seen just once. The chain uses TRBV7-2 and TRBJ1-4, with D possibly being TRBD1 (6 bases). There are 15 residues in the CDR3. Germline V gene data show CDR1 as SGHTA and CDR2 as FQGNSA. V shed 1 base and J shed 5 bases, with 11 bases lying between them. The CDR3 bases are TGTGCCAGCAGCTTAGGTTGGGGGGGCAATGAAAAACTGTTTTTT. This translates into CASSLGWGGNEKLFF.